The present T cell receptor (beta chain) was sequenced within a study of cytomegalovirus exposure and HLA in healthy donors. Study findings and constraints: An observed cluster of highly shared sequence variants was recorded as a likely sequencing artifact.

The PCR made use of 60 Vbeta and 13 Jbeta primers. In the original analysis: Approximately 11 million of around 85 million unique TCR beta chains were shared, per a later count. Produced via immunoSEQ multiplex PCR; TCRdb's table is partial and in-frame only. V, J and clone size are those of that table, while D and trimming were read from the DNA. The table includes about 82,000 clones, roughly 80% detected once. Notes on this clone: The antigen is undetermined.

This CDR3 contains 14 residues. CDR1 and CDR2 (germline): SGHAT, FQNNGV. V was pared by 4 bases and J by 2 bases, with 2 bases of the junction left unmatched. The chain has TRBV11-2 and TRBJ2-3, with 8 bases lining up with TRBD2. The source of this sequence is a man in his forties or fifties in good health and CMV-seronegative. Sequencing was carried out using PBMCs. The CDR3 nucleotides read TGTGCCAGCAGCTGGACTAGCTACACAGATACGCAGTATTTT. Translating it yields CASSWTSYTDTQYF. Full variable domain (rest looked up from reference TRBV11-2 and TRBJ2-3): EAGVAQSPRYKIIEKRQSVAFWCNPISGHATLYWYQQILGQGPKLLIQFQNNGVVDDSQLPKDRFSAERLKGVDSTLKIQPAKLEDSAVYLCASSWTSYTDTQYFGPGTRLTVL.